Shown below are 14 T cell receptor beta chains from a single sample sequenced in a study of blood T cells in healthy people across ages (dated by TCRdb to between 2015 and 2016). The method was 5' RACE. The listed sequencing device is Illumina HiSeq 2500. A second about 7 to 12 cycle PCR used a sample-barcoded 5' primer and a J-beta primer mix. The public reads were reprocessed in TCRdb via fastp at Q25 and MiXCR, keeping in-frame beta chains. Rows with one shared CDR3 protein collapse into an entry with the most common genes and DNA. For this sample the table gives 450,000 to 700,000 distinct CDR3 sequences, of which 27% were detected only once. The ten largest clones take up around 18% of the sample. The sample consisted of blood. The receptor set was obtained from a woman in her seventies in good health.

This clonotype was seen a few times. V gene TRBV12-3 or TRBV12-4 combines with J gene TRBJ2-3, with D uncertain. Trimming left V 3 bases short and J 0 bases short, with 25 bases between. There are 20 residues in the CDR3. For the CDR3, the DNA is TGTGCCAGCAGTTTGTTGGGCAGCCGCTCTTCGGGCTACAGCACAGATACGCAGTATTTT. It encodes CASSLLGSRSSGYSTDTQYF.

The chain recombines TRBV20-1 with TRBJ2-1, with TRBD1 identical over 8 bases. V lost 5 bases, J lost 12 bases, and 15 bases stayed unmatched. The CDR3 is made up of 14 amino acids. Germline V gene data show CDR1 as DFQATT and CDR2 as SNEGSKA (reference sequence). CDR3 sequence (DNA): TGCAGTGCTTTTGACAGGGGATCCAATGATGGGCAGTTCTTC. Encoded protein: CSAFDRGSNDGQFF.

This clonotype showed up just a few times. As DNA, the CDR3 is TGCGCCAGCAGCCAAGATCGGGCCGGGACCGTGACCTACGAGCAGTACTTC. It is translated as CASSQDRAGTVTYEQYF. J is TRBJ2-7 and V is TRBV4-1; tentatively, D is TRBD1 or TRBD2 (5 bases each). V was cut by 0 bases and J by 2 bases, with 17 bases left in between. CDR3 size: 17 residues. Germline V gene sequence: CDR1 MGHRA, CDR2 YSYEKL.

This chain connects TRBV5-4 to TRBJ1-4; D possibly corresponds to TRBD1 (6 bases). CDR1 is SGHNT, CDR2 YYREEE, per germline (reference sequence). V gave up 4 bases and J gave up 8 bases, with 18 bases separating them. CDR3 length: 15 amino acids. CDR3 sequence (DNA): TGTGCCAGCAGCGAACAGGGCCGGCGAGTAGAAAAACTGTTTTTT. Residues: CASSEQGRRVEKLFF.

In its sample, this clonotype was seen a few times. One end of the junction does not line up with germline, which may come from a read error. The chain employs TRBV6-6 and TRBJ1-5; a possible D gene is TRBD1 (5 bases). This CDR3 has 14 amino acids. Germline lookup yields CDR1 MNHNY and CDR2 SVGAGI (reference sequence). In DNA, the CDR3 is TGTGCCAGCAGTTATGATAGGGGCAATCAGTCCCAGCATTTT. Translated, it gives CASSYDRGNQSQHF.

The chain carries TRBV6-6 and TRBJ1-2, with 7 bases that match TRBD1. After removal of 5 bases from V and 0 bases from J, the junction contained 6 bases not matched to a gene. The germline V gene has CDR1 MNHNY and CDR2 SVGAGI (reference sequence). The CDR3 runs 15 residues. CDR3 nucleotides: TGTGCCAGCAGTGCACAGGGGAAAGCTAACTATGGCTACACCTTC. It yields the protein CASSAQGKANYGYTF.

The chain employs TRBV7-2 and TRBJ2-7; D not certain. V lost 4 bases and J 4 bases, leaving 14 bases between the germline ends. CDR1 is SGHTA, CDR2 FQGNSA, per germline. There are 14 residues in the CDR3. CDR3 loop: CASSSNPWTYEQYF. In DNA form, the CDR3 reads TGTGCCAGCAGCTCTAACCCTTGGACGTACGAGCAGTACTTC.

This clonotype was seen a handful of times. The J gene is TRBJ2-3, the V gene TRBV9; TRBD2 aligns across 8 bases. This CDR3 has 15 residues. J was trimmed by 5 bases and V by 3 bases; bases with no gene match: 8. The germline gives CDR1 SGDLS, CDR2 YYNGEE. This CDR3 is CASSAMGLDGDTQYF. In nucleotides, the CDR3 is TGTGCCAGCAGCGCGATGGGACTAGATGGAGATACGCAGTATTTT.

At least ten counts were recorded for this clonotype. The chain joins TRBV4-1 to TRBJ2-7; D possibly corresponds to TRBD1 (6 bases). V lost 1 base and J 4 bases, leaving 11 bases between the germline ends. The CDR3 contains 14 residues. Looked up from germline, CDR1 is MGHRA and CDR2 is YSYEKL. The CDR3 loop reads CASSQVVTGYEQYF. CDR3 bases: TGCGCCAGCAGCCAAGTCGTTACAGGGTACGAGCAGTACTTC.

V and J are TRBV29-1 and TRBJ1-1; TRBD1 might be the D (5 bases). V was shortened by 7 bases and J by 4 bases, with 16 bases between the two germline ends. This CDR3 is 13 amino acids long. The germline gives CDR1 SQVTM, CDR2 ANQGSEA. The CDR3, as DNA: TGCAGCGCCATGGCGGGGCAGCGCACTGAAGCTTTCTTT. This codes for CSAMAGQRTEAFF.

The chain is built from TRBV10-3 and TRBJ1-1; tentatively, D is TRBD1 (6 bases). V lost 4 bases and J 1 base, leaving 19 bases between the germline ends. CDR1 and CDR2 from the germline V gene are ENHRY and SYGVKD. CDR3 length: 17 residues. Here the CDR3 DNA reads TGTGCCATCAGTGGAAGGGGGGTAGATTCGGGGAACACTGAAGCTTTCTTT. Translation: CAISGRGVDSGNTEAFF.

The chain employs TRBV6-2 or TRBV6-3 and TRBJ2-2; possibly TRBD2 for D (6 bases). This CDR3 contains 17 residues. Germline values: CDR1 MNHEY, CDR2 SVGEGT. Trimming took 2 bases from V and 3 from J, leaving 16 bases between them. As DNA, the CDR3 is TGTGCCAGCAGTTACCGTCCCGGGGGTCAGTACACCGGGGAGCTGTTTTTT. Encoded protein: CASSYRPGGQYTGELFF.

This chain connects TRBV19 to TRBJ2-7; TRBD2 aligns across 7 bases. V was clipped by 5 bases and J by 1 base; unmatched bases: 8. The CDR3 covers 15 residues. Germline values: CDR1 LNHDA, CDR2 SQIVND (reference sequence). CDR3 sequence reads: CASSPSGTTSYEQYF. CDR3 nucleotides: TGTGCCAGTAGTCCATCCGGGACTACATCCTACGAGCAGTACTTC.

J is TRBJ2-5 and V is TRBV7-7; D unresolved. This CDR3 has 13 amino acids. The germline V gene encodes CDR1 SSHAT and CDR2 FNYEAQ (reference sequence). V was clipped by 4 bases and J by 4 bases, with 10 bases between them. The DNA of the CDR3 is TGTGCCAGCAGCTCCAGGATGAGAGAGACCCAGTACTTC. Residues: CASSSRMRETQYF.